This TCR beta chain was recovered during a study of Tregs in tolerant kidney transplant recipients. V trimming: 8 bases; J trimming: 8 bases; junction bases outside the gene matches: 13. This CDR3 region has 14 residues. In germline, CDR1 is SNHLY, CDR2 FYNNEI. Related graft donors supplied nonmyeloablative bone marrow transplants, and mixed chimerism was transient. Method: immunoSEQ multiplex PCR; TCRdb's copy keeps in-frame clones and lacks some. The data show about 64,000 clones, around 87% seen once. The sequenced sample was CD4+ T cells from blood (PBMCs), obtained 6 months after the transplant. The TCR comes from a human patient who received a combined kidney and bone marrow transplant. Some T cells may arise from the graft donor. The chain links TRBV2 to TRBJ2-3; the match to TRBD2 covers 7 bases. The CDR3 region is CASHRTRGSGTQYF. The CDR3 nucleotides are TGTGCCAGCCACCGGACTAGGGGCTCAGGTACGCAGTATTTT.